These T cell receptor beta chains were read from a single sample in a study of blood T cell repertoires in COVID-19. The table came from immunoSEQ multiplex PCR; TCRdb's copy has only in-frame clones and leaves some out. The data hold a few hundred thousand clones, with nearly 90% observed a single time. The sample taken for sequencing was peripheral blood. The receptor source for this set is a woman aged 60 to 75 with COVID-19, enrolled during active disease. Both conserved end residues are part of each CDR3.

J gene	V gene	CDR3 protein
TRBJ2-5	TRBV7-9	CASSLAGLAVQETQYF
TRBJ1-2	TRBV10-3	CASAPEGTGAGYTF
TRBJ2-7	TRBV4-1	CASSVGVGYEQYF
TRBJ2-3	TRBV5-6	CASRLAGGQDTQYF
TRBJ1-1	TRBV6-6	CASSRDRLNTEAFF
TRBJ2-4	TRBV6-5	CASSYQDIQYF
TRBJ1-4	TRBV5-4	CASSGSQGSREKLFF
TRBJ1-2	TRBV21-1	CASSKGRRRTPNYGYTF
TRBJ1-1	TRBV9	CASSAPGLMNTEAFF
TRBJ2-1	TRBV6-5	CASSPTSGGAVEQFF
TRBJ2-3	TRBV6-5	CASRTGHYTDTQYF
TRBJ2-7	TRBV9	CASSPREGVDEQYF
TRBJ2-5	TRBV6-5	CASRDRAETQYF
TRBJ1-1	TRBV12-5	CASGFEYSEAFF
TRBJ1-1	TRBV5-4	CASSSWTNRNTEAFF
TRBJ1-1	TRBV25-1	CASHRSGSTEAFF
TRBJ1-1	TRBV18	CASSPPAADHTEAFF
TRBJ1-2	TRBV29-1	CSASGHLYGYTF
TRBJ1-6	TRBV6-2/TRBV6-3	CASSYYSLRNSPLHF
TRBJ1-2	TRBV6-1	CASSERQGPTYGYTF
TRBJ1-1	TRBV12-3/TRBV12-4	CASKRTAPAEAFF
TRBJ1-5	TRBV19	CASSRYDSINQPQHF
TRBJ2-1	TRBV5-1	CASSPAGQGRNEQFF
TRBJ1-6	TRBV6-2/TRBV6-3	CASSQNSPLHF
TRBJ1-4	TRBV7-7	CASSLGSNEKLFF
TRBJ2-1	TRBV7-9	CASSLGFGVNNEQFF
TRBJ1-3	TRBV19	CASRAQASFGNTIYF
TRBJ1-2	TRBV7-9	CASSLGGLSYGYTF
TRBJ1-2	TRBV18	CASSPGQGANYGYTF
TRBJ1-6	TRBV5-4	CASSRDRGNSPLHF
TRBJ1-6	TRBV23-1	CASSQYSRGRRYNSPLHF
TRBJ2-1	TRBV5-1	CASRSTQGFQFF
TRBJ2-5	TRBV6-5	CASSRVSQETQYF